This T cell receptor beta chain was identified in a study of early T cells in non-severe SARS-CoV-2 infection. About the research overall: Unsorted whole-blood RNA was sequenced in bulk, leaving chains unpaired.

The CDR3 is 15 residues long. Trimming cost V 3 bases and J 3 bases; bases outside gene matches: 9. Germline lookup yields CDR1 SGHNT and CDR2 YYREEE (reference sequence). MiXCR, run by TCRdb on the 5' RACE reads, gives a single entry per CDR3 protein. Of approximately 58,000 distinct CDR3 sequences in the sample, roughly 6.8% were seen once. This clonotype was recorded many times. Sequenced sample: whole blood. The sequence was collected from an adult who was a healthcare worker with PCR-confirmed SARS-CoV-2 infection or an uninfected control (not recorded which). The chain joins TRBV5-4 to TRBJ2-7; TRBD1 aligns across 7 bases. The CDR3 bases are TGTGCCAGCAGCTGGAAACAGGGGTTAGACTACGAGCAGTACTTC. This sequence encodes CASSWKQGLDYEQYF.